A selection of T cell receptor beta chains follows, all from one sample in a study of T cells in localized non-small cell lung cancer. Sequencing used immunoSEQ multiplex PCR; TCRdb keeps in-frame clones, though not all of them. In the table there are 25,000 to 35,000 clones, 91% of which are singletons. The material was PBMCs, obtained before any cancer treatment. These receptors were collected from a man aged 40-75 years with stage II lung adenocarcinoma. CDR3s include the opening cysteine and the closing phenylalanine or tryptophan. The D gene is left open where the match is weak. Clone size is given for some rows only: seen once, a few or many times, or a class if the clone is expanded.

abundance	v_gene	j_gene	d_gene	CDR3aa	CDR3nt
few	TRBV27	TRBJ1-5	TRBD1	CASKRQGANQPQHF	TGTGCCAGCAAACGACAGGGGGCTAATCAGCCCCAGCATTTT
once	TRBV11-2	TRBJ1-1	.	CASSPLLGARDTEAFF	TGTGCCAGCAGCCCTCTTCTCGGGGCGCGGGACACTGAAGCTTTCTTT
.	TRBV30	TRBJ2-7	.	CAWSVQASYEQYF	TGTGCCTGGAGTGTACAGGCCTCCTACGAGCAGTACTTC
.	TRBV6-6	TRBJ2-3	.	CASRFDLGTDTQYF	TGTGCCAGCAGATTCGATTTGGGCACAGATACGCAGTATTTT
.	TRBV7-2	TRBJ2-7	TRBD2	CASSSTTSGRRYEQYF	TGTGCCAGCAGCTCTACCACTAGCGGGAGGAGGTACGAGCAGTACTTC
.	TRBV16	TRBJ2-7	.	CASSQSRGYEQYF	TGTGCCAGCAGCCAATCGAGAGGGTACGAGCAGTACTTC
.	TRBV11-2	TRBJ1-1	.	CASSLQQGATEAFF	TGTGCCAGCAGCTTACAACAGGGAGCCACTGAAGCTTTCTTT
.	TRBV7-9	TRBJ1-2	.	CASSIQGGNYGYTF	TGTGCCAGCAGCATTCAGGGTGGCAACTATGGCTACACCTTC
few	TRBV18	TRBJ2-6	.	CASSPLSPLSRASGANVLTF	TGTGCCAGCTCACCACTTAGTCCCTTATCCCGAGCGTCTGGGGCCAACGTCCTGACTTTC
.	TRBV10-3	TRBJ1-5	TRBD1	CATLAGTGGNQPQHF	TGTGCCACCCTAGCCGGGACAGGGGGCAATCAGCCCCAGCATTTT
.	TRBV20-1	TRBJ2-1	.	CSARGDNEQFF	TGCAGTGCTAGAGGCGACAATGAGCAGTTCTTC
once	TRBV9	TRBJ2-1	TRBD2	CASSDTSGSSYNEQFF	TGTGCCAGCAGCGACACTAGCGGGTCCTCCTACAATGAGCAGTTCTTC
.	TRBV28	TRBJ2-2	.	CASSRSTNTGELFF	TGTGCCAGCAGCCGGTCGACAAACACCGGGGAGCTGTTTTTT
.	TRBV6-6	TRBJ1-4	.	CASSYVGPLNEKLFF	TGTGCCAGCAGTTACGTGGGACCGCTTAATGAAAAACTGTTTTTT
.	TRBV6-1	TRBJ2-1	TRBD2	CASSDRLAGGPTAFSEQFF	TGTGCCAGCAGTGATCGACTAGCGGGAGGACCAACAGCTTTCTCTGAGCAGTTCTTC
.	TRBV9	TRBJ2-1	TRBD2	CASSVNGRDYNEQFF	TGTGCCAGCAGCGTAAACGGGAGGGATTACAATGAGCAGTTCTTC
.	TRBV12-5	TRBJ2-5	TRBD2	CASGPGLAGGETQYF	TGTGCTAGTGGTCCAGGACTAGCGGGAGGAGAGACCCAGTACTTC
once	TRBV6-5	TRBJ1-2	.	CASTQTGSRNYGYTF	TGTGCCAGCACCCAGACAGGCTCGAGGAACTATGGCTACACCTTC
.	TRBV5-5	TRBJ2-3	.	CASSLEGSTDTQYF	TGTGCCAGCAGCTTGGAAGGCAGCACAGATACGCAGTATTTT
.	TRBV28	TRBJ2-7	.	CASSLIGYEQYF	TGTGCCAGCAGTTTGATTGGGTACGAGCAGTACTTC
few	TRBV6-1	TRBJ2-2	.	CASRAVDTGELFF	TGTGCCAGCAGGGCGGTCGACACCGGGGAGCTGTTTTTT
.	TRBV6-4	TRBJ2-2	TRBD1	CASNVGEGATGELFF	TGTGCCAGCAACGTCGGAGAGGGGGCCACCGGGGAGCTGTTTTTT
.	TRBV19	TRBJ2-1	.	CASSTGQDYNEQFF	TGTGCCAGTAGTACCGGACAAGATTACAATGAGCAGTTCTTC
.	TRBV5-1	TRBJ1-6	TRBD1	CASSFGQGVNSPLHF	TGCGCCAGCAGCTTTGGACAGGGAGTAAATTCACCCCTCCACTTT
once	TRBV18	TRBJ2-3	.	CASSPGNTDTQYF	TGTGCCAGCTCACCAGGTAACACAGATACGCAGTATTTT
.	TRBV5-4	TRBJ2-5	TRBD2	CASSKELAPWGETQYF	TGTGCCAGCAGTAAGGAACTAGCGCCGTGGGGAGAGACCCAGTACTTC
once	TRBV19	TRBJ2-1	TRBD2	CASSITSGRLGNEQFF	TGTGCCAGTAGTATTACTAGCGGGAGGCTTGGAAATGAGCAGTTCTTC
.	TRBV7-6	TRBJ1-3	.	CASSSPSGFSGNTIYF	TGTGCCAGCAGCTCACCCTCCGGGTTCTCTGGAAACACCATATATTTT
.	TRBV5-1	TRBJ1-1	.	CASSVDLGRGAFF	TGCGCCAGCAGCGTCGACCTGGGGAGGGGAGCTTTCTTT
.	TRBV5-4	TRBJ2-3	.	CASRLEDTQYF	TGTGCCAGCAGATTGGAAGATACGCAGTATTTT
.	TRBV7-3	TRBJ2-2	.	CASSLTPTNTGELFF	TGTGCCAGCAGCTTAACTCCCACGAACACCGGGGAGCTGTTTTTT
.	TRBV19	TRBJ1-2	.	CASSKQVRYTF	TGTGCCAGTAGTAAACAGGTTCGCTACACCTTC
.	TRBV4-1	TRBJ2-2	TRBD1	CASSQDRDRTTGELFF	TGCGCCAGCAGCCAAGATAGGGACAGGACGACCGGGGAGCTGTTTTTT
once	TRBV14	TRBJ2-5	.	CASSQVVPRGERGTKETQYF	TGTGCCAGCAGCCAAGTGGTTCCCAGGGGGGAGCGGGGTACTAAAGAGACCCAGTACTTC
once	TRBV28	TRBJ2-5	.	CASSSLLETQYF	TGTGCCAGCAGTTCTTTATTAGAGACCCAGTACTTC
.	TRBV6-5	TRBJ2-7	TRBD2	CASRRGGGYEQYF	TGTGCCAGCCGTCGGGGGGGAGGCTACGAGCAGTACTTC
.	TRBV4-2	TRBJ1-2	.	CASSQDRGYTF	TGTGCCAGCAGCCAAGATCGCGGCTACACCTTC
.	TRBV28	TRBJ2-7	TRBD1	CASSLEDRGEDEQYF	TGTGCCAGCAGTTTGGAGGACAGGGGAGAGGACGAGCAGTACTTC
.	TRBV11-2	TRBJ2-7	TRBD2	CASSPQAGALHEQYF	TGTGCCAGCAGCCCCCAAGCGGGAGCTTTACACGAGCAGTACTTC
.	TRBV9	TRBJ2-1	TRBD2	CASSHRGTSGIYEQFF	TGTGCCAGCAGCCACCGAGGGACTAGCGGGATCTATGAGCAGTTCTTC
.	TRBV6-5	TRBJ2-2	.	CASSYSYRTGELFF	TGTGCCAGCAGTTACTCGTACAGAACCGGGGAGCTGTTTTTT
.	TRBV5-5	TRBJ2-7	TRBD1	CASSSPGQRYEQYF	TGTGCCAGCAGCTCACCGGGACAGAGATACGAGCAGTACTTC
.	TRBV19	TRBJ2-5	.	CASRAQETQYF	TGTGCCAGTAGAGCCCAAGAGACCCAGTACTTC
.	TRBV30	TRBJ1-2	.	CAIMTAGNYGYTF	TGTGCCATAATGACAGCAGGCAACTATGGCTACACCTTC
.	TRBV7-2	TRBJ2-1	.	CASSLKSEQFF	TGTGCCAGCAGCTTAAAATCCGAGCAGTTCTTC
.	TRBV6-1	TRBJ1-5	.	CASSDRWGSNQPQHF	TGTGCCAGCAGTGATAGGTGGGGTAGCAATCAGCCCCAGCATTTT
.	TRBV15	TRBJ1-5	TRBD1	CATSRGDRSNQPQHF	TGTGCCACCAGCAGAGGGGACAGGAGCAATCAGCCCCAGCATTTT
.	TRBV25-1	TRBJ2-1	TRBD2	CASSAGSGSSFF	TGTGCCAGCAGTGCGGGTAGCGGGAGTTCGTTCTTC
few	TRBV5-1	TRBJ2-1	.	CASSLGMKFSYNEQFF	TGCGCCAGCAGCTTGGGAATGAAGTTCTCCTACAATGAGCAGTTCTTC
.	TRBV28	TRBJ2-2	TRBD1	CASRGARTGGRVTGELFF	TGTGCCAGCAGGGGAGCCAGGACAGGGGGCCGTGTAACCGGGGAGCTGTTTTTT
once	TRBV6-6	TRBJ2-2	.	CASSGTHNTGELFF	TGTGCCAGTTCCGGGACACATAACACCGGGGAGCTGTTTTTT
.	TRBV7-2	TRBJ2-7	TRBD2	CASSLGVKAGGSYEQYF	TGTGCCAGCAGCTTAGGAGTAAAAGCGGGAGGATCCTACGAGCAGTACTTC
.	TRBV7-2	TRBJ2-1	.	CASVGEGSIF	.
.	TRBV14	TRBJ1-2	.	CASSQDRLPGNGYTF	TGTGCCAGCAGCCAAGATAGACTTCCAGGGAATGGCTACACCTTC
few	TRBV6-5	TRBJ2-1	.	CASRVRVWGEQFF	TGTGCCAGCAGAGTTAGGGTTTGGGGTGAGCAGTTCTTC
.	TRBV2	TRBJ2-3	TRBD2	CASSGLAGVTDTQYF	TGTGCCAGCAGTGGACTAGCGGGAGTCACAGATACGCAGTATTTT
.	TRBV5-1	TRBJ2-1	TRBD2	CASSLGTSGRGNEQFF	TGCGCCAGCAGCTTGGGAACTAGCGGGAGGGGCAATGAGCAGTTCTTC
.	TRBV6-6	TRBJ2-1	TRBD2	CASSYLAGGYNEQFF	TGTGCCAGCAGTTACCTAGCGGGAGGTTACAATGAGCAGTTCTTC
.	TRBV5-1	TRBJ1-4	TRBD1	CASSLDGTGGEKLFF	TGCGCCAGCAGCTTGGATGGGACAGGGGGGGAAAAACTGTTTTTT